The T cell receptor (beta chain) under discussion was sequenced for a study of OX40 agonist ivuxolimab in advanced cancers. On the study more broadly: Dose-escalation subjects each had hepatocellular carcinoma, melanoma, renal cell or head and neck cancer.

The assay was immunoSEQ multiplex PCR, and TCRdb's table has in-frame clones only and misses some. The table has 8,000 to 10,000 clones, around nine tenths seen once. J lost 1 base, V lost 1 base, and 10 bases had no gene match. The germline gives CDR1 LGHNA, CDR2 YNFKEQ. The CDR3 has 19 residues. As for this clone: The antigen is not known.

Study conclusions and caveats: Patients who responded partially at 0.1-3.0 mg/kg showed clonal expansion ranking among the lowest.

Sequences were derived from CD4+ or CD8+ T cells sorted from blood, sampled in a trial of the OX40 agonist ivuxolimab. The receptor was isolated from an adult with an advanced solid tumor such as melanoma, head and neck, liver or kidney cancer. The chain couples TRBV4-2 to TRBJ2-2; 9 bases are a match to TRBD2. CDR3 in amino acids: CASSQGQASGALNTGELFF. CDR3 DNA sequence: TGTGCCAGCAGCCAAGGACAGGCTAGCGGGGCGCTGAACACCGGGGAGCTGTTTTTT.